These 11 T cell receptor beta chains share one sample of origin, sequenced in a study of cytomegalovirus exposure and HLA in healthy donors. Primers included in the PCR were 60 Vbeta and 13 Jbeta primers. Using immunoSEQ multiplex PCR, the repertoire was profiled, and TCRdb retains in-frame clones only, with some absent. The repertoire holds 120,000 or so clones, with 75% to 85% as singletons. The sequenced sample was PBMCs. The source of these receptors is a man in his thirties or forties in good health and CMV-seronegative.

V is TRBV5-4 and J is TRBJ2-5; 9 bases match TRBD2. This CDR3 has 15 amino acids. After removal of 4 bases from V and 2 bases from J, the junction contained 6 bases not matched to a gene. CDR1 SGHNT and CDR2 YYREEE come from the germline V gene (reference sequence). CDR3 loop: CASSPTSGTQETQYF. Here the CDR3 DNA reads TGTGCCAGCAGCCCGACTAGCGGAACACAAGAGACCCAGTACTTC.

This clone was picked up a small number of times. CDR3 sequence (DNA): TGTGCCGGAGACGTTAGCGGGAGCCCCTACAATGAGCAGTTCTTC. As protein: CAGDVSGSPYNEQFF. The V gene is TRBV5-8, the J gene TRBJ2-1; 9 bases fit TRBD2. J gave up 2 bases and V 10 bases, and 10 bases lay outside the gene matches. Looked up from germline, CDR1 is SGHTS and CDR2 is YDEGEE. The CDR3 loop spans 15 amino acids. The full variable domain, with the rest looked up from reference TRBV5-8 and TRBJ2-1, is EAGVTQSPTHLIKTRGQQATLRCSPISGHTSVYWYQQALGLGLQFLLWYDEGEERNRGNFPPRFSGRQFPNYSSELNVNALELEDSALYLCAGDVSGSPYNEQFFGPGTRLTVL.

The CDR3 nucleotides read TGCGCCAGCAGCGGGAGACTCCAAGAGACCCAGTACTTC. Its translation is CASSGRLQETQYF. V usage is TRBV10-1 and J usage is TRBJ2-5; possible D gene TRBD2, 6 bases. Germline V gene lookup returns CDR1 WNHNN and CDR2 SYGVQD (reference sequence). Deletions cut 6 bases from V and 1 base from J, with 9 bases between. The CDR3 extends over 13 amino acids.

This chain uses TRBV6-7 with TRBJ1-6, with 7 bases that match TRBD1. TRBV6-7 is given ORF status, its function remaining uncertain. The CDR3 contains 15 residues. With V trimmed by 2 bases and J by 8 bases, 6 bases remained unmatched. CDR3 loop: CASSYPRDSDSPLHF. The DNA of the CDR3 is TGTGCCAGCAGTTACCCCCGGGACAGTGATTCACCCCTCCACTTT.

This clone was found a few times. The chain couples TRBV6-6 to TRBJ2-7, with D perhaps TRBD2 (5 bases). Germline V gene data show CDR1 as MNHNY and CDR2 as SVGAGI (reference sequence). Trimming removed 0 bases at V and 8 bases at J, with 14 bases between. The CDR3 contains 14 residues. The CDR3 DNA reads TGTGCCAGCAGTTACTCGAGGGTCGCTGAACAGCAGTACTTC. Translating it yields CASSYSRVAEQQYF.

The chain uses TRBV11-3 and TRBJ1-3; 7 bases match TRBD1. The V gene's germline CDR1 is SGHNT and CDR2 YENEEA. The CDR3 sequence is 14 residues long. V lost 5 bases, J lost 6 bases, and 7 bases stayed unmatched. In DNA form, the CDR3 reads TGTGCCAGCAGCCCGGGAGGGGGCGAAAACACCATATATTTT. This encodes CASSPGGGENTIYF.

The rearrangement joins TRBV5-1 to TRBJ2-2, with D perhaps matching TRBD1 (6 bases). This CDR3 contains 16 residues. V was clipped by 8 bases and J by 3 bases, with 20 bases between them. Germline lookup yields CDR1 SGHRS and CDR2 YFSETQ. The CDR3 DNA reads TGCGCCAGTAAACGGGCATACAGGGCGCACACCGGGGAGCTGTTTTTT. This sequence encodes CASKRAYRAHTGELFF.

The chain recombines TRBV28 with TRBJ2-7, with 11 positions matching TRBD2. Germline CDR1 reads MDHEN; CDR2 reads SYDVKM. There are 15 residues in the CDR3. The V and J ends lost 1 base and 2 bases, in that order; junction bases with no gene match: 1. The CDR3 protein is CASSLLLAGAYEQYF. CDR3 bases: TGTGCCAGCAGTTTATTACTAGCGGGAGCCTACGAGCAGTACTTC.

This sequence joins TRBV19 and TRBJ1-5, with 8 positions matching TRBD1. This CDR3 is 13 amino acids long. Germline V lookup: CDR1 LNHDA, CDR2 SQIVND (reference sequence). V lost 7 bases and J lost 5; bases outside the gene matches: 4. CDR3 nucleotides: TGTGCCAGTACGGACAGGGTCCATCAGCCCCAGCATTTT. It codes for CASTDRVHQPQHF.

Written as DNA, the CDR3 is TGTGCCAGCAGTGACAGGGGGCGCGATGAAAAACTGTTTTTT. Amino acid sequence: CASSDRGRDEKLFF. J is TRBJ1-4 and V is TRBV28; 10 bases agree with TRBD1. The CDR3 spans 14 residues. The germline V gene has CDR1 MDHEN and CDR2 SYDVKM. V lost 5 bases to trimming and J lost 6 bases; unmatched junction nucleotides: 3.

This clone came up once. Its ends do not fully match the called genes, so a read error is possible. This sequence joins TRBV27 and TRBJ1-5; 9 positions agree with TRBD1. This CDR3 is 15 amino acids long. The germline V gene has CDR1 MNHEY and CDR2 SMNVEV (reference sequence). CDR3 sequence (DNA): TGTGCCAGCGGGACCGGGACAGGGCCCAATCAGCCCCAGAATTTT. Translated, it gives CASGTGTGPNQPQNF.